This TCR beta chain was observed in a study of T cell responses to AZD1222 COVID-19 vaccine. Some clones are missing from TCRdb's copy, which holds only in-frame ones; the method was immunoSEQ multiplex PCR. The sample lists approximately 50,000 clones, approximately 80% occurring once. The V gene's germline CDR1 is MDHEN and CDR2 SYDVKM. This CDR3 comprises 14 residues. Trimming shortened V by 1 base and J by 8 bases, and 14 bases separated the two germline ends. Sequenced here: peripheral blood, sampled 28 days after the second AZD1222 dose. The sequence came from an adult who received the AZD1222 COVID-19 vaccine. The chain is built from TRBV28 and TRBJ1-1; D is perhaps TRBD1 (5 bases). The CDR3 region has the DNA TGTGCCAGCAGTTTATCCACAGGCTTCGGCGAAGCTTTCTTT. Its translation is CASSLSTGFGEAFF.